This paragraph reports one T cell receptor beta chain. The specificity of this receptor is unknown. No base qualities exist here, and no much larger clone lies one base off it. Using the deep immunoSEQ assay, multiplex PCR amplified TCR CDR3 regions from genomic DNA. Extracted genomic DNA from each cell subset was distributed evenly across all wells of several immunoSEQ 96-well plates, and each plate was treated as a replicate. Each replicate PCR for sorted subsets received about 200 ng genomic DNA, equal to tens of thousands of T cell genomes. Purified libraries were quantified with a Qubit 3.0 fluorometer, sized on a Bioanalyzer 2100, and re-quantified with the KAPA Library Quantification kit. A separate single-read 150-cycle Illumina NextSeq 550 flow cell was used to sequence each immunoSEQ 96-well plate. The source study handled its data this way. Because only junctional sequences without quality scores were contained in the immunoSEQ output, filtering matching that applied to full-length reads could not be performed. To assign V/J genes and CDR3, sequences were annotated using PyIR, a Python wrapper for IgBLAST v1.9, with IMGT germline references. Reads were removed for weak V/J assignments (E-value above 1e-6), missing CDR3, stop codons, out-of-frame junctions, or ambiguous translated residues. V3J clonotypes were defined as sequences sharing the same inferred V gene, J gene, and CDR3 amino acid sequence. The percentage overlap between two repertoires was calculated by dividing the number of shared unique clonotypes by the size of the smaller repertoire. Three approaches were used to assess repertoire richness: RTK rarefaction, the Chao1 estimator, and Recon v2.1 estimates of unobserved clonotypes. OLGA was used to compute generation probabilities for all TCRbeta clonotypes that the gDNA method yielded from four donors. The source is immuneACCESS, and TCRdb retained only in-frame sequences with V and J called. Part of the clones is not carried over; for the studies checked, unresolved V genes explain less than half of this, and the remainder is unexplained. V, J and clone size reflect that table, while D and trimming were determined from the DNA. The sample records about 1,800,000 clones, about 95% of which are singletons. Clones ranked in the top ten supply 0.9% to 1.5% of the sample.

The data were obtained in a study of shared clonotypes between healthy human individuals (dated by TCRdb to 2019 to 2021). Looking at the study overall: The cohort included a few men and a couple of women between 18 and 49 years of age. Per donor, three plates each were used for CD4 naive and CD4 memory, two for CD8 naive, and one for CD8 memory. To estimate repertoire size and how much clonotype sharing occurs between individuals, the study deeply sequenced the blood TCR repertoires of about five healthy adults. Libraries were prepared and TCR repertoires were sequenced by different laboratories using diverse techniques, in order to increase sequencing depth and limit assay-specific biases. Between about 0.9 and 9 billion PBMCs per donor were obtained by leukapheresis. The paper as a whole reports these results and caveats: Sampling was restricted to blood, and TCR repertoires in tissue are likely to differ from TCR repertoires in blood. The small number of donors limited the genetic and exposure-history diversity represented. Based on pairwise subsampling, the degree of clonotype sharing among donors was expected to be affected by sequencing depth. Compared with non-shared clonotypes, the clonotypes found in all four sorted-subset donors had higher generation probabilities. Even with the large sequencing depth, rarefaction of the sorted-subset datasets indicated that sequencing was incomplete. Larger estimated clonotype richness was generally found for naive subsets than for memory subsets. Across a few donors, about 5% of naive CD4, 3% to 3.5% of naive CD8, 2.3% of memory CD4, and approximately 0.4% of memory CD8 clonotypes were shared.

According to the germline V gene (reference sequence), CDR1 reads SEHNR and CDR2 reads FQNEAQ. Here V drops 5 bases and J drops 5 bases, and the junction holds 12 bases not matched to any gene. The CDR3 covers 15 residues, taking in both the cysteine and the phenylalanine. Only the CDR3 portion is preserved as DNA: 45 bases, with reading frame beginning at the first base. For the CD8 naive samples, CD45RO-negative cells were positively selected for CCR7, yielding a CD45RA+CCR7+ population from which TemRA cells were excluded. The donors were healthy, HIV-negative adults who had no recently reported acute infections or vaccinations. Only Caucasian adults living in Nashville, Tennessee, USA were represented among the donors. Blood was obtained by leukapheresis, after which PBMCs were separated by Ficoll-Histopaque density gradient centrifugation and cryopreserved in liquid nitrogen vapor phase. Analytical flow cytometry was used to check the purity and quantity of each magnetically sorted T cell population. Genomic DNA was isolated from every sorted fraction and measured by UV absorbance on a Nanodrop 2000c.

Sequencing was performed on naive CD8+ T cells sorted from blood. The sample's cell subset or site, from its label and the paper: CD45RA+CCR7+. The sequence joins TRBV7-9 to TRBJ2-7; TRBD1 matches 7 bases in the middle. The sequence was obtained from a young man in good health. The CDR3 protein is CASSHRGMIVDEQYF. In nucleotides, the sequence is TGTGCCAGCAGCCACAGGGGAATGATTGTGGACGAGCAGTACTTC.